This passage covers 26 T cell receptor beta chains from one sample sequenced in a study of T-cell memory formation after mild COVID-19. Each CDR3 protein is one row after TCRdb ran MiXCR on the 5' RACE reads. The table shows roughly 150,000 distinct CDR3 sequences, with about 14% occurring only once. The sequenced sample was PBMCs or a T cell subset sorted from them (not recorded which). The receptor source for this set is an adult woman who had mild COVID-19 (a few samples of this study predate the infection). Cell type and time point are not known.

This sequence joins TRBV4-1 and TRBJ2-7; 7 nucleotides match TRBD1. Germline V lookup: CDR1 MGHRA, CDR2 YSYEKL. With 3 bases clipped from V and 2 bases from J, the junction kept 7 bases outside the gene matches. CDR3 size: 15 residues. CDR3 loop: CASSQTGSAAYEQYF. CDR3 sequence (DNA): TGCGCCAGCAGCCAGACAGGGTCCGCCGCCTACGAGCAGTACTTC.

There are a few counts of this clonotype. The V and J genes are TRBV20-1 and TRBJ2-2; no clear D gene. The V end was cut by 0 bases, the J end by 1 base, with 9 bases between. CDR1 DFQATT and CDR2 SNEGSKA come from the germline V gene (reference sequence). This CDR3 has 15 amino acids. CDR3 region: CSARERLQNTGELFF. The CDR3, as DNA: TGCAGTGCTAGAGAGAGACTTCAGAACACCGGGGAGCTGTTTTTT.

At least ten counts were recorded for this clonotype. The rearrangement uses TRBV12-3 or TRBV12-4 and TRBJ2-5; D assignment may be TRBD1 or TRBD2 (5 bases each). This CDR3 region has 13 residues. V shed 8 bases and J shed 9 bases, with 19 bases lying between them. The DNA of the CDR3 is TGTGCCAGCGGGGCAGGAGGAGCATCGGCCCAGTACTTC. It is translated as CASGAGGASAQYF.

This clonotype appeared a few times. The gene calls are TRBV12-3 or TRBV12-4 and TRBJ2-5; D is possibly TRBD2 (6 bases). V lost 8 bases, J lost 7 bases, and 17 bases lay in between. The CDR3 spans 13 residues. The CDR3 DNA reads TGTGCCAGCTTACCGGGAGCCAAGGGGACCCAGTACTTC. Its protein is CASLPGAKGTQYF.

The V and J genes are TRBV5-1 and TRBJ2-3; D possibly corresponds to TRBD1 (6 bases). Germline V lookup: CDR1 SGHRS, CDR2 YFSETQ. Trimming removed 0 bases from V and 3 bases from J, with 11 bases in between. The CDR3 extends over 15 amino acids. The DNA of the CDR3 is TGCGCCAGCAGCTTGGAGGACAGTCCTACAGATACGCAGTATTTT. Translating gives CASSLEDSPTDTQYF.

The V and J genes are TRBV11-3 and TRBJ2-1; D remains ambiguous. This CDR3 has 12 amino acids. Germline-derived CDR1 and CDR2 are SGHNT and YENEEA. Trimming cost V 3 bases and J 5 bases, with 5 bases left between them. The CDR3 DNA follows: TGTGCCAGCAGCTTCCGGGACAATGAGCAGTTCTTC. Translated: CASSFRDNEQFF.

The rearrangement links TRBV24-1 to TRBJ2-1; D is uncertain. The CDR3 contains 13 residues. V was pared by 5 bases and J by 9 bases, with 13 bases between. Germline V gene sequence: CDR1 KGHDR, CDR2 SFDVKD. The CDR3 nucleotides are TGTGCCACCAGTGTTCGCGGTAGGAGTGAGCAGTTCTTC. The encoded protein is CATSVRGRSEQFF.

This clonotype was observed a handful of times. The rearrangement uses TRBV12-3 or TRBV12-4 and TRBJ2-5; 7 bases align to TRBD1. V was pared by 5 bases and J by 5 bases, with 5 bases of the junction left unmatched. The CDR3 sequence is 13 residues long. CDR3 amino acids: CASSIGTVETQYF. CDR3 nucleotide sequence: TGTGCCAGCAGTATCGGGACAGTGGAGACCCAGTACTTC.

The chain uses TRBV2 and TRBJ2-5; no clear D. V lost 2 bases and J lost 2, with 3 bases in between. The CDR3 is 12 amino acids. Germline V lookup: CDR1 SNHLY, CDR2 FYNNEI. CDR3 in amino acids: CASSEQQETQYF. CDR3 nucleotides: TGTGCCAGCAGTGAACAGCAAGAGACCCAGTACTTC.

This clonotype has more than one count but fewer than ten. The chain carries TRBV12-3 or TRBV12-4 and TRBJ2-3, with 13 bases matching TRBD2. This CDR3 spans 18 amino acids. With 3 bases clipped from V and 5 bases from J, the junction kept 11 bases outside the gene matches. The CDR3 here is CASSLGVRLAGGIDTQYF. CDR3 in DNA: TGTGCCAGCAGTTTGGGAGTTAGACTAGCGGGAGGTATAGATACGCAGTATTTT.

The J gene is TRBJ2-5, the V gene TRBV14; D uncertain. The germline V gene has CDR1 SGHDN and CDR2 FVKESK. The CDR3 consists of 14 residues. V lost 0 bases and J 2 bases, leaving 7 bases between the germline ends. The CDR3 coding sequence is TGTGCCAGCAGCCAAGATTTTTCGCAAGAGACCCAGTACTTC. This translates into CASSQDFSQETQYF.

The rearrangement links TRBV29-1 to TRBJ1-2; no firm D call. CDR3 length: 13 amino acids. Germline assignment: CDR1 SQVTM and CDR2 ANQGSEA. V lost 4 bases and J lost 2, with 11 bases in between. The CDR3 DNA follows: TGCAGCGTTGGAAAAAAAGTGAACTATGGCTACACCTTC. As protein: CSVGKKVNYGYTF.

The chain employs TRBV12-3 or TRBV12-4 and TRBJ2-5; the match to TRBD2 covers 13 bases. V lost 6 bases to trimming and J lost 5 bases; unmatched junction nucleotides: 3. This CDR3 comprises 14 residues. As DNA, the CDR3 is TGTGCCAGCAGACTAGCGGGGGGGCCTGAGACCCAGTACTTC. Its translation is CASRLAGGPETQYF.

The chain has TRBV10-3 and TRBJ2-7; D uncertain. The CDR3 runs to 13 residues. The ends were cut back, 0 bases at V and 7 bases at J, with 10 bases in the middle. CDR1 is ENHRY and CDR2 is SYGVKD in the germline V gene. CDR3 bases: TGTGCCATCAGTGAGTCTGAACCGCGAGAGCAGTACTTC. Translated: CAISESEPREQYF.

This clonotype was counted between two and nine times. The rearrangement joins TRBV7-2 to TRBJ2-3; TRBD2 matches at 8 bases. The CDR3 length is 13 residues. J was trimmed by 15 bases and V by 5 bases; bases with no gene match: 13. Germline-derived CDR1 and CDR2 are SGHTA and FQGNSA. The CDR3 coding sequence is TGTGCCAGCAGCCTTTTAGCGGGGCCGGGTGAATATTTT. Translated: CASSLLAGPGEYF.

The chain carries TRBV11-3 and TRBJ2-1; 13 bases map to TRBD2. V lost 5 bases, J lost 4 bases, and 14 bases stayed unmatched. Germline lookup yields CDR1 SGHNT and CDR2 YENEEA. The length of the CDR3 is 19 residues. CDR3 sequence: CASSPGLAGAPLHYNEQFF. For the CDR3, the DNA is TGTGCCAGCAGCCCCGGACTAGCGGGAGCCCCCCTTCATTACAATGAGCAGTTCTTC.

The rearrangement joins TRBV7-9 to TRBJ2-2; no clear D gene. Germline CDR1 reads SEHNR; CDR2 reads FQNEAQ (reference sequence). This CDR3 contains 15 residues. The V end was cut by 4 bases, the J end by 0 bases, with 9 bases between. The CDR3 spells CASSSTLPNTGELFF. CDR3 nucleotide sequence: TGTGCCAGCAGCTCCACCCTCCCGAACACCGGGGAGCTGTTTTTT. The full variable domain, with the rest looked up from reference TRBV7-9 and TRBJ2-2, is DTGVSQNPRHKITKRGQNVTFRCDPISEHNRLYWYRQTLGQGPEFLTYFQNEAQLEKSRLLSDRFSAERPKGSFSTLEIQRTEQGDSAMYLCASSSTLPNTGELFFGEGSRLTVL.

The rearrangement joins TRBV3-1 to TRBJ2-1; D remains ambiguous. V lost 0 bases to trimming and J lost 10 bases, with 13 bases between them. The CDR3 consists of 14 residues. In germline, CDR1 is LGHDT, CDR2 YNNKEL (reference sequence). Here the CDR3 reads CASSQEYGPGEQFF. In nucleotides, the CDR3 is TGTGCCAGCAGCCAAGAATACGGACCCGGGGAGCAGTTCTTC.

The rearrangement links TRBV12-3 or TRBV12-4 to TRBJ1-3; the match to TRBD1 covers 8 bases. V lost 5 bases to trimming and J lost 3 bases; unmatched junction nucleotides: 3. The CDR3 length is 14 residues. CDR3 nucleotide sequence: TGTGCCAGCAGTGGCAGGGGGCTTGGAAACACCATATATTTT. Its translation: CASSGRGLGNTIYF.

V usage is TRBV27 and J usage is TRBJ1-1; D uncertain. V was trimmed by 5 bases and J by 5 bases, leaving 12 bases between them. Germline loops: CDR1 MNHEY, CDR2 SMNVEV (reference sequence). There are 13 residues in the CDR3. The CDR3: CASSGTRVTEAFF. In nucleotides, the CDR3 is TGTGCCAGCAGTGGCACTCGGGTGACTGAAGCTTTCTTT.

There are a few counts of this clonotype. J is TRBJ2-5 and V is TRBV12-3 or TRBV12-4; 9 positions match TRBD1. CDR3 length equals 15 residues. J was trimmed by 5 bases and V by 6 bases; bases with no gene match: 10. In DNA, the CDR3 is TGTGCCAGCAGCCTGGGACAGGGTCCTTGGGAGACCCAGTACTTC. Amino acid sequence: CASSLGQGPWETQYF.

V is TRBV7-9 and J is TRBJ2-7; no firm D call. This CDR3 is built from 12 residues. CDR1 SEHNR and CDR2 FQNEAQ come from the germline V gene (reference sequence). V gave up 5 bases and J gave up 2 bases, with 7 bases separating them. The CDR3 nucleotides read TGTGCCAGCAGCCCTACCCCCTACGAGCAGTACTTC. Encoded protein: CASSPTPYEQYF.

The table lists this clonotype with a few counts. The chain employs TRBV5-1 and TRBJ2-3; 10 bases line up with TRBD2. Trimming cost V 2 bases and J 4 bases; bases outside gene matches: 4. Per the germline V gene, CDR1 is SGHRS and CDR2 is YFSETQ. The CDR3 is 15 amino acids. In DNA form, the CDR3 reads TGCGCCAGCAGCTTAGCGGGAGGGCCGGCAGATACGCAGTATTTT. Encoded protein: CASSLAGGPADTQYF.

The chain combines TRBV7-6 with TRBJ1-1; TRBD1 is a possible D gene (6 bases). Trimming took 2 bases from V and 0 from J, leaving 13 bases between them. The CDR3 has 16 residues. The germline CDR1 and CDR2 sequences are SGHVS and FNYEAQ. This CDR3 reads CASSLSAGEMNTEAFF. DNA for the CDR3: TGTGCCAGCAGCTTATCGGCAGGGGAGATGAACACTGAAGCTTTCTTT.

This clonotype was counted a few times. This rearrangement joins TRBV12-3 or TRBV12-4 to TRBJ2-3, with 8 bases identical to TRBD1. The CDR3 consists of 15 residues. J gave up 2 bases and V 5 bases, and 6 bases lay outside the gene matches. CDR3 nucleotide sequence: TGTGCCAGCAGTAATCCGGGACAGGACACAGATACGCAGTATTTT. Translated, it gives CASSNPGQDTDTQYF.

This clonotype was picked up a small number of times. This rearrangement joins TRBV5-5 to TRBJ1-1; 7 bases map to TRBD1. The CDR3 is made up of 15 amino acids. Losses at the gene ends were 4 bases for V and 0 bases for J; bases not matched to a gene: 6. Germline V lookup: CDR1 SGHKS, CDR2 YYEKEE (reference sequence). In DNA form, the CDR3 reads TGTGCCAGCAGCGAGGAACAGGGGTTGAACACTGAAGCTTTCTTT. It translates to CASSEEQGLNTEAFF.